These 19 T cell receptor beta chains share one sample of origin, sequenced in a study of cytomegalovirus exposure and HLA in healthy donors. Generated by immunoSEQ multiplex PCR, the TCRdb table keeps only in-frame clones and is missing some. The repertoire consists of roughly 68,000 clones, with 85% to 90% occurring once and the leading ten covering around 1.7%. Sequencing input: PBMCs. The receptor set was obtained from a woman aged 18-29 years in good health and CMV-seronegative.

The chain couples TRBV7-6 to TRBJ1-5, with D hard to call. Germline V gene data show CDR1 as SGHVS and CDR2 as FNYEAQ. CDR3 length: 14 amino acids. Trimming removed 7 bases from V and 2 bases from J, with 12 bases in between. The CDR3 here is CASTLWEGNQPQHF. CDR3 coding DNA: TGTGCCAGCACCTTGTGGGAGGGCAATCAGCCCCAGCATTTT.

The chain joins TRBV5-5 to TRBJ1-1; D is possibly TRBD1 (5 bases). This CDR3 spans 14 amino acids. Germline CDR1 reads SGHKS; CDR2 reads YYEKEE (reference sequence). V lost 3 bases and J lost 3, with 12 bases in between. CDR3 coding DNA: TGTGCCAGCAGCTGGATGGGAGGGGACACTGAAGCTTTCTTT. This translates into CASSWMGGDTEAFF.

This clone appeared a few times. The DNA of the CDR3 is TGTGCCAGCAGTCAGGGAGATACGCAGTATTTT. Encoded protein: CASSQGDTQYF. The genes are TRBV6-6 and TRBJ2-3, with D perhaps matching TRBD1 (5 bases). CDR3 length equals 11 residues. The V end was cut by 5 bases, the J end by 5 bases, with 5 bases between. The germline V gene encodes CDR1 MNHNY and CDR2 SVGAGI (reference sequence).

J is TRBJ2-3 and V is TRBV2; 10 bases are shared with TRBD2. Germline trimming cut 5 bases from V and 8 bases from J; bases unmatched to any gene: 22. Germline V gene sequence: CDR1 SNHLY, CDR2 FYNNEI. The length of the CDR3 is 19 residues. The CDR3 region is CASSTPILGTSADWGTQYF. The CDR3 DNA sequence: TGTGCCAGCAGTACCCCCATTTTGGGGACTAGCGCTGATTGGGGTACGCAGTATTTT.

This clone was recorded once. The chain is built from TRBV4-1 and TRBJ1-4, with 9 bases aligning to TRBD1. The CDR3 consists of 17 residues. Germline values: CDR1 MGHRA, CDR2 YSYEKL. V was clipped by 6 bases and J by 7 bases; unmatched bases: 15. The CDR3 sequence: CASSQVHLRDRAEKLFF. CDR3 nucleotides: TGCGCCAGCAGTCAGGTCCACCTCCGGGACAGGGCTGAAAAACTGTTTTTT.

The rearrangement links TRBV2 to TRBJ1-2; D might be TRBD1 (5 bases). Germline V gene sequence: CDR1 SNHLY, CDR2 FYNNEI. The CDR3 is 15 amino acids. V lost 5 bases and J lost 0, with 13 bases in between. The CDR3 nucleotides read TGTGCCAGCAGTTCCGGGACTTGGTCTAACTATGGCTACACCTTC. Amino acid sequence: CASSSGTWSNYGYTF. Full variable domain (outside the CDR3, taken from reference TRBV2 and TRBJ1-2): EPEVTQTPSHQVTQMGQEVILRCVPISNHLYFYWYRQILGQKVEFLVSFYNNEISEKSEIFDDQFSVERPDGSNFTLKIRSTKLEDSAMYFCASSSGTWSNYGYTFGSGTRLTVV.

CDR3 bases: TGTGCCAGCAGTGATAATAGCGGGTCCACAGATACGCAGTATTTT. Protein: CASSDNSGSTDTQYF. The gene calls are TRBV2 and TRBJ2-3, with 7 bases aligning to TRBD2. The CDR3 sequence is 15 residues long. The V segment lost 3 bases and the J segment 2 bases; nucleotides outside the gene matches: 5. Germline-derived CDR1 and CDR2 are SNHLY and FYNNEI.

V is TRBV14 and J is TRBJ2-7, with D maybe TRBD2 (5 bases). This CDR3 contains 16 residues. The germline V and J ends were trimmed by 0 bases and 6 bases, with 18 bases remaining between them. Germline CDR1 SGHDN, CDR2 FVKESK. The CDR3 loop reads CASSQDVGRGLLEQYF. CDR3 coding DNA: TGTGCCAGCAGCCAAGATGTAGGACGGGGTTTGCTCGAGCAGTACTTC.

The chain carries TRBV6-5 and TRBJ2-7; D perhaps matches TRBD1 (5 bases). Trimming took off 5 bases at V and 7 bases at J, with 9 bases between the two ends. This CDR3 is built from 11 residues. In germline, CDR1 is MNHEY, CDR2 SVGAGI. CDR3 residues: CASSQGGEQYF. As DNA, the CDR3 is TGTGCCAGCAGTCAGGGTGGGGAGCAGTACTTC.

This clone was counted a single time. The chain combines TRBV7-2 with TRBJ1-3; D remains unclear. CDR1 and CDR2 (germline): SGHTA, FQGNSA. This CDR3 is 14 amino acids long. The V end lost 1 base, the J end lost 0 bases, and 4 bases lay between the germline ends. DNA for the CDR3: TGTGCCAGCAGCTTAGGCGGCTCTGGAAACACCATATATTTT. Translated, it gives CASSLGGSGNTIYF.

The gene calls are TRBV7-9 and TRBJ2-7, with 9 bases aligning to TRBD1. Trimming removed 6 bases from V and 7 bases from J; junction bases left unmatched: 16. The CDR3 length is 16 residues. Germline assignment: CDR1 SEHNR and CDR2 FQNEAQ (reference sequence). Here the CDR3 DNA reads TGTGCCAGCAGGCTTAATCACGGGACAGGGTCAGGAGAGCAGTACTTC. Amino acid sequence: CASRLNHGTGSGEQYF.

The chain uses TRBV7-9 and TRBJ2-7, with 7 bases lining up with TRBD2. This CDR3 contains 14 residues. V shed 5 bases and J 6 bases; nucleotides not matched to a gene: 10. Germline lookup yields CDR1 SEHNR and CDR2 FQNEAQ (reference sequence). CDR3 residues: CASSLGLSRIEQYF. As DNA, the CDR3 is TGTGCCAGCAGCCTGGGACTATCTCGGATCGAGCAGTACTTC.

DNA of the CDR3: TGTGCCAGCAGCTTAAATCGTCAGGTCCTCTATGGCTACACCTTC. Protein product: CASSLNRQVLYGYTF. The chain employs TRBV11-2 and TRBJ1-2, with no clear D. V lost 2 bases to trimming and J lost 4 bases, with 14 bases between them. CDR1 is SGHAT and CDR2 is FQNNGV in the germline V gene. The CDR3 loop spans 15 amino acids.

This clone was detected only a few times. The chain uses TRBV7-2 and TRBJ2-2, with a tentative D call TRBD1 (5 bases). Deletions cut 1 base from V and 2 bases from J, with 11 bases between. This CDR3 has 16 amino acids. Germline V lookup: CDR1 SGHTA, CDR2 FQGNSA. This CDR3 reads CASSLVTALNTGELFF. For the CDR3, the DNA is TGTGCCAGCAGCTTAGTGACAGCTCTAAACACCGGGGAGCTGTTTTTT. Full variable domain (missing parts from reference TRBV7-2 and TRBJ2-2): GAGVSQSPSNKVTEKGKDVELRCDPISGHTALYWYRQSLGQGLEFLIYFQGNSAPDKSGLPSDRFSAERTGGSVSTLTIQRTQQEDSAVYLCASSLVTALNTGELFFGEGSRLTVL.

This clone was observed once. The V call is TRBV30, the J call TRBJ1-1; weak D call: TRBD1 (5 bases). The CDR3 runs to 14 residues. V was cut by 3 bases and J by 1 base, with 12 bases left in between. Germline V CDR1 and CDR2: GTSNPN, SVGIG (reference sequence). The CDR3 protein is CAWRAMGGNTEAFF. CDR3 sequence (DNA): TGTGCCTGGAGAGCTATGGGGGGGAACACTGAAGCTTTCTTT.

V gene TRBV5-1 combines with J gene TRBJ2-1, with 15 positions matching TRBD2. After removal of 4 bases from V and 9 bases from J, the junction contained 5 bases not matched to a gene. Germline values: CDR1 SGHRS, CDR2 YFSETQ. This CDR3 is 15 amino acids long. The chain's CDR3 is CASSGLAGGRGEQFF. Here the CDR3 DNA reads TGCGCCAGCAGCGGACTAGCGGGGGGGCGGGGTGAGCAGTTCTTC.

This rearrangement joins TRBV4-2 to TRBJ2-7, with D possibly being TRBD1 (5 bases). Trimming took 1 base from V and 2 from J, leaving 9 bases between them. Looked up from germline, CDR1 is LGHNA and CDR2 is YNFKEQ. CDR3 length equals 14 residues. The CDR3 DNA reads TGTGCCAGCAGCCAAGGACGACAGACCTACGAGCAGTACTTC. This codes for CASSQGRQTYEQYF.

The chain links TRBV19 to TRBJ1-5; 7 bases map to TRBD1. Germline V gene lookup returns CDR1 LNHDA and CDR2 SQIVND (reference sequence). This CDR3 is built from 15 residues. V lost 11 bases and J lost 6; bases outside the gene matches: 16. DNA for the CDR3: TGTGCCGCGGCACCAAGACAGGGCGATCTTCAGCCCCAGCATTTT. It translates to CAAAPRQGDLQPQHF.

The chain is built from TRBV2 and TRBJ2-5, with 7 bases that match TRBD2. The trim removed 6 bases at V and 5 bases at J, leaving 3 bases unmatched. Germline CDR1 and CDR2: SNHLY and FYNNEI. The CDR3 length is 12 residues. CDR3 amino acids: CASRGEGETQYF. The CDR3 coding sequence is TGTGCCAGCAGGGGGGAGGGGGAGACCCAGTACTTC.